This record concerns one T cell receptor beta chain sequence. The antigen remains unidentified. This sample stems from a study of shared clonotypes between healthy human individuals. Overall study results and limits: The sharing of 5% to 6.5% of naive CD4 clonotypes was seen across a few donors. A reduction in generation probabilities was seen for non-shared clonotypes relative to those shared by all four donors.

This CDR3 has 15 residues. The ends lost 4 bases at V and 3 bases at J; junction bases unmatched: 7. From germline, CDR1 is MDHEN and CDR2 SYDVKM. Each subset's genomic DNA was split evenly across several immunoSEQ plates. Here immunoSEQ multiplex PCR was the method, and the copy in TCRdb shows in-frame clones only, minus some. In the table there are about 110,000 clones, 68% of which are singletons. The sequence came from a woman under 40 in good health. Sequencing used memory CD8+ T cells sorted from blood. As to subset: CD45RO+ cells pooled with CCR7-negative TemRA cells. The chain combines TRBV28 with TRBJ2-7; TRBD2 aligns across 9 bases. Written as DNA, the CDR3 is TGTGCCAGCAGTTGGAAGCGGGAGGTATTCTACGAGCAGTACTTC. Its protein is CASSWKREVFYEQYF.